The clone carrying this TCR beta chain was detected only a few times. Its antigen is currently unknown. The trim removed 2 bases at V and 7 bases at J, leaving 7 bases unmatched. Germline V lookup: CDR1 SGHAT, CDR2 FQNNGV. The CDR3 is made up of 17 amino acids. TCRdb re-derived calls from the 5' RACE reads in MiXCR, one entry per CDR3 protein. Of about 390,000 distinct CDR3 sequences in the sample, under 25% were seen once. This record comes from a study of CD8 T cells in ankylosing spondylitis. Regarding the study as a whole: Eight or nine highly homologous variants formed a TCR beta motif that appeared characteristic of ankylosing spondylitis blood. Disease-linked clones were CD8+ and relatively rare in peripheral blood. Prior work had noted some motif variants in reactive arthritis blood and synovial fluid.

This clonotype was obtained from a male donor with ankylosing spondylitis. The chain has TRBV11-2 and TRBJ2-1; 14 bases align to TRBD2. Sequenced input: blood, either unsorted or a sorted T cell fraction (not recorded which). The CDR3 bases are TGTGCCAGCAGCTTATTCTTGGGACTAGCGGGAGTTAATGAGCAGTTCTTC. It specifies CASSLFLGLAGVNEQFF.